This T cell receptor (beta chain) was retrieved from a study of cytomegalovirus exposure and HLA in healthy donors. Germline assignment: CDR1 GTSNPN and CDR2 SVGIG (reference sequence). The CDR3 covers 18 residues. About this clone: One end of the junction is discordant with germline, which a read error may explain.

The PCR ran on 60 Vbeta and 13 Jbeta primers. Profiling relied on immunoSEQ multiplex PCR, and the TCRdb table lists in-frame clones only, not all of them. The sample includes 150,000 to 200,000 clones, approximately 72% of them seen just once. The specimen was PBMCs. The receptor's source is a female donor in good health and CMV-seronegative. The chain uses TRBV30 and TRBJ1-3; D ambiguous. The chain's CDR3 is CAWGVITGLLGSGNTIYF. CDR3 in DNA: TGTGCCTGGGGTGTTATCACCGGACTGTTGGGCTCTGGAAACACCATATATTTT.